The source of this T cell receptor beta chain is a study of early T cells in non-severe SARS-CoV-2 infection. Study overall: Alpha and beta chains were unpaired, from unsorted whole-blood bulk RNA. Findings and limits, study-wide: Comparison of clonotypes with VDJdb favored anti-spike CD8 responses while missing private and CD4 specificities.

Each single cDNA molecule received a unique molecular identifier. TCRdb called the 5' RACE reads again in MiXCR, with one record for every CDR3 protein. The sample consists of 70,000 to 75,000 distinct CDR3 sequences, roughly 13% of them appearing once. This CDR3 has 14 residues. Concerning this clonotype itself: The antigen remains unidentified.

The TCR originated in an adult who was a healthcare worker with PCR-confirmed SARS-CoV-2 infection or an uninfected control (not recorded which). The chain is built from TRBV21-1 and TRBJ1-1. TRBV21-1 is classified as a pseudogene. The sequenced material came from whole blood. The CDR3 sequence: CASSAVTLNTKAFF. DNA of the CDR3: TGTGCCAGCAGCGCAGTGACACTGAACACTAAAGCTTTCTTT.